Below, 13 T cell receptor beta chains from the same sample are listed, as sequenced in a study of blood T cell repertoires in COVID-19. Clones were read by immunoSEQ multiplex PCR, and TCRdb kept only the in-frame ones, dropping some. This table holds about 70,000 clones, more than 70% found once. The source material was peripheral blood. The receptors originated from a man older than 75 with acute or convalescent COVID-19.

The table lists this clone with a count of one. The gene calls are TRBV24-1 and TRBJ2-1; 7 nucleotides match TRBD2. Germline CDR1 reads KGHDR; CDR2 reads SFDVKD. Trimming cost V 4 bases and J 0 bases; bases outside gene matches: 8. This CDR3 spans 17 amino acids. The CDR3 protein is CATSDPRGGSSYNEQFF. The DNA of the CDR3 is TGTGCCACCAGTGACCCCCGTGGCGGGAGCTCCTACAATGAGCAGTTCTTC.

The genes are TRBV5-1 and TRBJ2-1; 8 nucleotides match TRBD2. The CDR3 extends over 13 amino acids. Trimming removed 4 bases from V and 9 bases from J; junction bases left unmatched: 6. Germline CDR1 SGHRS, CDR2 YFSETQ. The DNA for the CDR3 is TGCGCCAGCAGCCCTGACCGGGGGGGTGAGCAGTTCTTC. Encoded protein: CASSPDRGGEQFF.

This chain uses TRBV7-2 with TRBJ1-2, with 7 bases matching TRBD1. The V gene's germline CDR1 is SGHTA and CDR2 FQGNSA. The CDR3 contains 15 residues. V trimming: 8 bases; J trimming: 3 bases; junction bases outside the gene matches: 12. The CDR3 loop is CASSPWTGADYGYTF. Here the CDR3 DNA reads TGTGCCAGCTCCCCCTGGACAGGAGCCGACTATGGCTACACCTTC.

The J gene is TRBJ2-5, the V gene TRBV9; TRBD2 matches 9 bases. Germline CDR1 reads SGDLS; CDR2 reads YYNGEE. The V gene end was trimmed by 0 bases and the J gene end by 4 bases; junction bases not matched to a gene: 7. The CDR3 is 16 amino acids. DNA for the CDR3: TGTGCCAGCAGCGTAGGGCTAGCGGGGATTAGAGAGACCCAGTACTTC. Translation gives CASSVGLAGIRETQYF.

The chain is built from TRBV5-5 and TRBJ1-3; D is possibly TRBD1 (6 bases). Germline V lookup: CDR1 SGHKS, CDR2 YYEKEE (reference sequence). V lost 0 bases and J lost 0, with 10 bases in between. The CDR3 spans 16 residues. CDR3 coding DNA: TGTGCCAGCAGCTTGGTCGGGACAAACTCTGGAAACACCATATATTTT. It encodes CASSLVGTNSGNTIYF.

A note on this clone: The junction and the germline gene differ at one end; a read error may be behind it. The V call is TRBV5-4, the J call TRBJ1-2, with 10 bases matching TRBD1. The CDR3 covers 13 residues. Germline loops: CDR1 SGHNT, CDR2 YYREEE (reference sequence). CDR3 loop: CASSLDRGRGYTF. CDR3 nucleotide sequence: TGTGCCAGCAGTTTGGACAGGGGGAGAGGCTACACCTTC.

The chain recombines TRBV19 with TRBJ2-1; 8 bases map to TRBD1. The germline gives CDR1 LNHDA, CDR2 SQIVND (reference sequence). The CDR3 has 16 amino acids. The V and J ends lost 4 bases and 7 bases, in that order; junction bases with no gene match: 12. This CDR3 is CASSTPVPGGENEQFF. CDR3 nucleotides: TGTGCCAGTAGTACCCCCGTCCCAGGGGGCGAAAATGAGCAGTTCTTC.

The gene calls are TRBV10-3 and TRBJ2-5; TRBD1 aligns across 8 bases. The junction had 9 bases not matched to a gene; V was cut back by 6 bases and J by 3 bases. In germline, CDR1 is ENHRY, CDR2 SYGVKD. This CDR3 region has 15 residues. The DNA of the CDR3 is TGTGCCATCAGCCTGAGGGCAGGGGGCGAAGAGACCCAGTACTTC. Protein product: CAISLRAGGEETQYF.

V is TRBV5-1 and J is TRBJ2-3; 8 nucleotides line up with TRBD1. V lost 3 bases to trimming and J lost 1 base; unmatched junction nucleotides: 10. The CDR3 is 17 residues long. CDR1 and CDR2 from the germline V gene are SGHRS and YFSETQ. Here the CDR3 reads CASSYLQGAGGTDTQYF. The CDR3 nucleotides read TGCGCCAGCAGCTATCTCCAGGGGGCAGGCGGCACAGATACGCAGTATTTT. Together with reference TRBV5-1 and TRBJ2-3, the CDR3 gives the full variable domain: KAGVTQTPRYLIKTRGQQVTLSCSPISGHRSVSWYQQTPGQGLQFLFEYFSETQRNKGNFPGRFSGRQFSNSRSEMNVSTLELGDSALYLCASSYLQGAGGTDTQYFGPGTRLTVL.

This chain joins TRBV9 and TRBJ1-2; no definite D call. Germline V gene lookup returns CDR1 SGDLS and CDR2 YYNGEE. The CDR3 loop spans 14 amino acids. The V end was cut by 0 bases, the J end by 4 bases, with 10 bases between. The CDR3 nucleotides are TGTGCCAGCAGCGTAGCCCAGAGGGCCTATGGCTACACCTTC. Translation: CASSVAQRAYGYTF.

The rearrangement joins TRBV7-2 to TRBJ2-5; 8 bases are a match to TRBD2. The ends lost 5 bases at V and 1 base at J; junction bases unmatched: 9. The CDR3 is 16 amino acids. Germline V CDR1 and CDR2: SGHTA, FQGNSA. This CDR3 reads CASSDPGGPPQETQYF. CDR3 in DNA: TGTGCCAGCAGCGATCCGGGGGGGCCACCCCAAGAGACCCAGTACTTC.

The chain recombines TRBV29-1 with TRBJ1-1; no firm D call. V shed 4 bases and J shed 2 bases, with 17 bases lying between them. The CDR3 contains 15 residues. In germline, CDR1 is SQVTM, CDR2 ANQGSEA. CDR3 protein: CSVGLRFRTNTEAFF. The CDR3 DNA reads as TGCAGCGTTGGTCTCCGGTTCCGTACCAACACTGAAGCTTTCTTT.

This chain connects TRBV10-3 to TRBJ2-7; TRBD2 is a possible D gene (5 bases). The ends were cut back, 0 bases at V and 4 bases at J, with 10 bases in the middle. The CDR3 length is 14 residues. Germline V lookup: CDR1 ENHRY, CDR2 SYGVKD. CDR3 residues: CAISESSDLYEQYF. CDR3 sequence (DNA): TGTGCCATCAGTGAGTCATCGGACTTGTACGAGCAGTACTTC.